These T cell receptor beta chains were read from a single sample in a study of blood T cells in healthy people across ages. TCRdb reanalysed the 5' RACE reads using MiXCR and keeps one entry per CDR3 protein. The table shows about 1.7 million distinct CDR3 sequences, with roughly 27% occurring only once. Sequenced sample: blood. The receptors originated from a woman in her 30s in good health. The CDR3 runs from the conserved cysteine through the conserved F or W. Each record gives: V gene, CDR3 length, clone size, J gene, D gene, CDR3 DNA, CDR3 protein. A D gene is named only where the DNA matches it firmly. Size tells how often a clone was seen (once, few, many) or the class of an expanded clone, and some rows leave it out.

>TRBV6-1|15|few|TRBJ2-3|.
TGTGCCACTTCGACAGCAGGGGCTGACACAGATACGCAGTATTTT
CATSTAGADTDTQYF
>TRBV28|15|.|TRBJ2-5|TRBD1
TGTGCCAGCAGTACTTACGGGACAGGGGGATTAGAGCAGTACTTC
CASSTYGTGGLEQYF
>TRBV15|15|.|TRBJ2-7|.
TGTGCCACCAGCAGAGATCGAACCCCCACGGCTGAGCAGTACTTC
CATSRDRTPTAEQYF
>TRBV28|14|few|TRBJ1-4|TRBD1
TGTGCCAGCAGGGAGGGACAGGCCAGTCAAAAACTGTTTTTT
CASREGQASQKLFF
>TRBV6-5|11|.|TRBJ2-7|.
TGTGCCAGCAGTAAGGCCTGGGAGCAGTACTTC
CASSKAWEQYF
>TRBV27|16|.|TRBJ2-7|.
TGTGCCAGCAGTTTATCGGGACTGAGCCCTACCTACGAGCAGTACTTC
CASSLSGLSPTYEQYF
>TRBV29-1|16|.|TRBJ2-4|TRBD2
TGCAGCGTTGAAGTGCAGCGGGAAGTGGTCAAAAACATTCAGTACTTC
CSVEVQREVVKNIQYF
>TRBV29-1|12|.|TRBJ2-7|.
TGCAGCGTCTTATTCGGAGGAACCGAGCAGTACTTC
CSVLFGGTEQYF
>TRBV7-3|15|.|TRBJ1-2|TRBD1
TGTGCCAGCAGCTTAACGGGACAGGGCATCTATGGCTACACCTTC
CASSLTGQGIYGYTF
>TRBV6-5|17|.|TRBJ2-1|.
TGTGCCAGCAGTTACTCGAGGGCCGGGGGCCCGAGTTGGGAGCAGTTCTTC
CASSYSRAGGPSWEQFF
>TRBV10-3|13|.|TRBJ1-2|TRBD1
TGTGCCATCAACGGGGACAGTAACTATGGCTACACCTTC
CAINGDSNYGYTF
>TRBV29-1|14|few|TRBJ2-4|.
TGCAGCGTTGTCAGTGGGGAGTACCCCTACGAGCGGTACTTC
CSVVSGEYPYERYF
>TRBV24-1|16|few|TRBJ2-1|TRBD2
TGTGCCACCAGTGACCCGCTAGCGGAGACCTACAATGAGCAGTTCTTC
CATSDPLAETYNEQFF
>TRBV29-1|14|.|TRBJ2-7|TRBD2
TGCAGCGTTGCCCGGGGGGAAGGATCCTACGAGCAGTACTTC
CSVARGEGSYEQYF
>TRBV10-3|14|many|TRBJ2-5|TRBD2
TGTGCCATCAGAGGGACTAGCGGACAAGAGACCCAGTACTTC
CAIRGTSGQETQYF
>TRBV5-1|15|few|TRBJ2-7|TRBD2
TGCGCCAGCAGCTTGGGACTAGCGGGAGAACGCGAGCAGTACTTC
CASSLGLAGEREQYF
>TRBV28|15|few|TRBJ2-3|.
TGTGCCAGCAGTCCCTTCGGGGTCGGCACAGATACGCAGTATTTT
CASSPFGVGTDTQYF
>TRBV30|14|.|TRBJ2-6|.
TGTGCTCACAGAGGGGAGACTGGGGCCAACGTCCTGACTTTC
CAHRGETGANVLTF
>TRBV20-1|19|few|TRBJ2-1|TRBD2
TGCAGTGCTAGAGACCCCCCGGGACTAGCGCCTTCATCCTACAATGAGCAGTTCTTC
CSARDPPGLAPSSYNEQFF
>TRBV5-1|14|.|TRBJ2-1|.
TGCGCCAGCAGCCCTACTAGCATTACCGATGAGCAGTTCTTC
CASSPTSITDEQFF
>TRBV27|15|.|TRBJ2-7|TRBD1
TGTGCCAGCAGTTTAAAGGGACAGAGCTCCTACGAGCAGTACTTC
CASSLKGQSSYEQYF
>TRBV5-1|15|.|TRBJ2-1|.
TGCGCCAGCGGCATGGGCGGAAGCTCCTACAATGAGCAGTTCTTC
CASGMGGSSYNEQFF
>TRBV7-3|15|.|TRBJ2-1|TRBD2
TGTGCCAGCAGCTTGTCCGGGACTAGGGGGAATGAGCAGTTCTTC
CASSLSGTRGNEQFF
>TRBV6-6|12|.|TRBJ2-1|.
TGTGCCAGCCGGGACCCTTCGGATGAGCAGTTCTTC
CASRDPSDEQFF
>TRBV7-9|16|.|TRBJ1-2|.
TGTGCCAGCAGCGCAGGAGAGGGCTTAGCTAACTATGGCTGCACCTTC
CASSAGEGLANYGCTF
>TRBV20-1|14|few|TRBJ2-1|TRBD2
TGCAGTGCTGATAGCGGGAGGACCGGCAATGAGCAGTTCTTC
CSADSGRTGNEQFF
>TRBV28|15|.|TRBJ1-5|TRBD1
TGTGCCAGCAGTCTCCACCGGGACAGGGGTCAGCCCCAGCATTTT
CASSLHRDRGQPQHF
>TRBV12-3/TRBV12-4|15|.|TRBJ2-7|TRBD1
TGTGCCAGCAGGGCGGGACAGGGAAAAACGTACGAGCAGTACTTC
CASRAGQGKTYEQYF
>TRBV12-3/TRBV12-4|16|.|TRBJ2-1|TRBD2
TGTGCCAGCAGCGGGGAGGGCGGTCCTACCTACAATGAGCAGTTCTTC
CASSGEGGPTYNEQFF
>TRBV6-6|12|.|TRBJ2-7|TRBD2
TGTGCCAGCGATAGCGGGGGGTACGAGCAGTACTTC
CASDSGGYEQYF
>TRBV12-3/TRBV12-4|17|.|TRBJ1-6|TRBD1
TGTGCCAGCAGTTTCCGTCCCGGGACAGTAGATTATTCACCCCTCCACTTT
CASSFRPGTVDYSPLHF
>TRBV20-1|15|many|TRBJ1-2|TRBD1
TGCAGTGCTAGAGTGGGAAACAGGGGGTCCTATGGCTACACCTTC
CSARVGNRGSYGYTF
>TRBV12-3/TRBV12-4|15|many|TRBJ2-3|.
TGTGCCAGCAGTCGACGGGGGGCTAGCACAGATACGCAGTATTTT
CASSRRGASTDTQYF
>TRBV7-2|14|.|TRBJ2-7|TRBD2
TGTGCCAGCAGCTTGGGGGGGAAGCCCTACGGGCAGTACTTC
CASSLGGKPYGQYF
>TRBV20-1|13|once|TRBJ2-7|TRBD1
TGCAGTGCCCCCTACGACAGGGGGGACGAGCAGTACTTC
CSAPYDRGDEQYF
>TRBV30|14|few|TRBJ1-2|.
TGTGCCTGGAGGCCACGGGGGGCTAACTATGGCTACACCTTC
CAWRPRGANYGYTF
>TRBV20-1|15|.|TRBJ2-3|TRBD2
TGCAGTGCTAGAGATAGCGGGGGGGAAACAGATACGCAGTATTTT
CSARDSGGETDTQYF
>TRBV20-1|19|.|TRBJ2-6|.
TGCAGTGCTAGGGGCGCTTTGGGGGACCTGATCTCTGGGGCCAACGTCCGGACTTTC
CSARGALGDLISGANVRTF
>TRBV29-1|16|.|TRBJ2-1|TRBD1
TGCAGCGTTGGATCGAACAGGGGCGGTGTTGTGAATGAGCAGTTCTTC
CSVGSNRGGVVNEQFF
>TRBV3-1|15|.|TRBJ2-4|TRBD1
TGTGCCAGCAGCTGGACGGGACAGGGGGGGAATGAGCAGTACTTC
CASSWTGQGGNEQYF
>TRBV27|16|.|TRBJ2-5|TRBD1
TGTGCCAGCAGTACCTCCGGGACAGGGGGCTGGGAGACCCAGTACTTC
CASSTSGTGGWETQYF
>TRBV7-2|16|few|TRBJ2-7|TRBD1
TGTGCCAGCAGCCAACCCGGGACAGGTTATTCTTCTGAGCAGTACTTC
CASSQPGTGYSSEQYF